A selection of T cell receptor beta chains follows, all from one sample in a study of PD-L1 blockade in urothelial cancer. Method: immunoSEQ multiplex PCR; TCRdb's copy keeps in-frame clones and lacks some. The table includes some 20,000 clones, around nine tenths detected once. The starting material was PBMCs, obtained around atezolizumab (anti-PD-L1) treatment. These receptors were taken from a man in his fifties or sixties with urothelial cancer. The CDR3 runs from the conserved cysteine through the conserved F or W. A D gene is named only where the DNA matches it firmly. Only part of the rows carry a size: once, few, many, or a class if the clone is expanded.

j_call clone_size cdr3_length d_call v_call cdr3_nt cdr3_aa
TRBJ1-4 NA 14 NA TRBV6-1 TGTGCCAGCATCAAAGACAGGAATAATGAAAAACTGTTTTTT CASIKDRNNEKLFF
TRBJ1-5 NA 13 NA TRBV6-1 TGTGCCAGCAGTGAGTCAGGGAATCAGCCCCAGCATTTT CASSESGNQPQHF
TRBJ2-7 NA 14 TRBD1 TRBV4-3 TGCGCCAGCAGCCCCACAGCGACAGGGGGCGCGCAGTACTTC CASSPTATGGAQYF
TRBJ2-1 NA 14 TRBD2 TRBV29-1 TGCAGCGCTCCACATAGCGGGAGAAACAATGAGCAGTTCTTC CSAPHSGRNNEQFF
TRBJ1-2 NA 12 NA TRBV5-8 TGTGCCACCCAGGACAGAAACTATGGCTACACCTTC CATQDRNYGYTF
TRBJ2-7 NA 14 TRBD1 TRBV15 TGTGCCACCAGCCCAGGGGGCCACTCCTACGAGCAGTACTTC CATSPGGHSYEQYF
TRBJ2-7 NA 13 NA TRBV2 TGTGCCAGCAGTGACGGACTAACCTACGAGCAGTACTTC CASSDGLTYEQYF
TRBJ2-1 NA 12 NA TRBV7-2 TGTGCCAGCAGCAGAGCGGTTAATGAGCAGTTCTTC CASSRAVNEQFF
TRBJ2-1 NA 17 TRBD2 TRBV9 TGTGCCAGCAGCGTAGCGGGGGGATCACCCAAATACAATGAGCAGTTCTTC CASSVAGGSPKYNEQFF
TRBJ2-1 NA 11 NA TRBV28 TGTGCCAGCAGTCCCTCAGGTGAGCAGTTCTTC CASSPSGEQFF
TRBJ2-3 NA 14 TRBD2 TRBV12-5 TGTGCTAGCAGCGGAGGACTAGCGGGAGATACGCAGTATTTT CASSGGLAGDTQYF
TRBJ2-3 NA 21 NA TRBV12-5 TGTGCTAGTGGTTTGGGTCCCCGAACAGGGGTGACTAGTTGGGGGACAGATACGCAGTATTTT CASGLGPRTGVTSWGTDTQYF
TRBJ2-2 NA 14 NA TRBV6-4 TGTGCCAGCAAACAGGATACGAACACCGGGGAGCTGTTTTTT CASKQDTNTGELFF
TRBJ2-3 NA 16 TRBD2 TRBV9 TGTGCCAGCAGCGCACCCCTAGCGGGGGGTGGGGATACGCAGTATTTT CASSAPLAGGGDTQYF
TRBJ2-1 NA 14 NA TRBV5-4 TGTGCCAGCAACCGGGATTTCTCCTACAATGAGCAGTTCTTC CASNRDFSYNEQFF
TRBJ2-7 NA 13 TRBD2 TRBV14 TGTGCCAGCAGCCAGCTAGCGGGCTACGAGCAGTACTTC CASSQLAGYEQYF
TRBJ1-5 NA 15 NA TRBV27 TGTGCCAGCACTCGCCGCGGGGGAAGCAATCAGCCCCAGCATTTT CASTRRGGSNQPQHF
TRBJ2-1 NA 12 NA TRBV5-1 TGCGCCAGCCAGGGGTCCTACAATGAGCAGTTCTTC CASQGSYNEQFF
TRBJ2-7 NA 13 NA TRBV10-1 TGCGCCAGCAGTGACCCACCGGGTGGCGAGCAGTACTTC CASSDPPGGEQYF
TRBJ2-3 NA 13 NA TRBV1 TGCACCAGCAGCTATCGGGTCACAGATACGCAGTATTTT CTSSYRVTDTQYF
TRBJ1-2 NA 11 TRBD1 TRBV29-1 TGCAGCGTAGACAGGGGGCAAGGCTACACCTTC CSVDRGQGYTF
TRBJ1-5 NA 14 NA TRBV7-2 TGTGCCAGCAGCTTAACAGGGAGCGATCAGCCCCAGCATTTT CASSLTGSDQPQHF
TRBJ1-1 NA 15 NA TRBV4-1 TGCGCCAGCAGCCCTCAGGGGAGTGGGGGCACTGAAGCTTTCTTT CASSPQGSGGTEAFF
TRBJ1-1 NA 15 NA TRBV5-6 TGTGCCAGCAGCACTCGGACAGAACCGAACACTGAAGCTTTCTTT CASSTRTEPNTEAFF
TRBJ1-5 NA 14 NA TRBV30 TGTGCCTGGGGGGAGGGAGCGAGCAATCAGCCCCAGCATTTT CAWGEGASNQPQHF
TRBJ1-4 NA 14 NA TRBV9 TGTGCCAGCAGCGTAGACGGATCGGGTGAAAAACTGTTTTTT CASSVDGSGEKLFF
TRBJ2-5 NA 16 TRBD1 TRBV30 TGTGCCTGGAGTGTATTCGGGGACAGATTTAGAGGGACCCAGTACTTC CAWSVFGDRFRGTQYF
TRBJ2-3 few 14 TRBD2 TRBV9 TGTGCCAGCAGCGGGGGGGGTAGCACAGATACGCAGTATTTT CASSGGGSTDTQYF
TRBJ1-5 NA 13 NA TRBV19 TGTGCCAGTAGAAAGACAGGTAATCAGCCCCAGCATTTT CASRKTGNQPQHF
TRBJ2-1 NA 17 NA TRBV7-2 TGTGCCAGCAGCAAAAGGGTGGGGCTAGCGCTAGACAATGAGCAGTTCTTC CASSKRVGLALDNEQFF
TRBJ1-2 NA 15 TRBD1 TRBV6-5 TGTGCCAGCAGTTACTCAGGGACAGGGGGCTATGGCTACACCTTC CASSYSGTGGYGYTF
TRBJ2-5 NA 13 NA TRBV29-1 TGCAGCGTTGTTTGGACAGTTGAAGAGACCCAGTACTTC CSVVWTVEETQYF
TRBJ1-2 NA 13 NA TRBV2 TGTGCCAGCAGTCAGGGTGGTAACTATGGCTACACCTTC CASSQGGNYGYTF
TRBJ2-7 NA 16 TRBD1 TRBV9 TGTGCCAGCAGCAACCCGCGACAGGGGGCACCCTACGAGCAGTACTTC CASSNPRQGAPYEQYF
TRBJ2-3 NA 12 NA TRBV25-1 TGTGCCAGCAGCCTAGGCACAGATACGCAGTATTTT CASSLGTDTQYF
TRBJ1-1 NA 14 NA TRBV18 TGTGCCAGCTCACCACTGGAGAGAAACACTGAAGCTTTCTTT CASSPLERNTEAFF
TRBJ2-1 NA 14 NA TRBV25-1 TGTGCCAGCAGTGAGAAGGCGGGGTGGGGTGAGCAGTTCTTC CASSEKAGWGEQFF
TRBJ2-1 NA 15 TRBD2 TRBV11-2 TGTGCCAGCAGCTCTATTAGCGGGGGGCTCAATGAGCAGTTCTTC CASSSISGGLNEQFF
TRBJ2-7 NA 14 TRBD2 TRBV2 TGTGCCAGCAGCCCGGGACTAGCTACCTACGAGCAGTACTTC CASSPGLATYEQYF
TRBJ2-1 NA 15 TRBD1 TRBV4-3 TGCGCCAGCAGCTCCGGGACAGGGGGCAACAATGAGCAGTTCTTC CASSSGTGGNNEQFF
TRBJ2-2 NA 16 NA TRBV10-3 TGTGCCATCACCCGAGGGTCAGGGGTCGGCACCGGGGAGCTGTTTTTT CAITRGSGVGTGELFF
TRBJ1-2 NA 14 NA TRBV6-5 TGTGCCAGCAGTACCCCGGGGATACTCTATGGCTACACCTTC CASSTPGILYGYTF
TRBJ2-6 NA 16 NA TRBV5-8 TGTGCCAGCAGCCCAGGTCAGAACTCTGGGGCCAACGTCCTGACTTTC CASSPGQNSGANVLTF